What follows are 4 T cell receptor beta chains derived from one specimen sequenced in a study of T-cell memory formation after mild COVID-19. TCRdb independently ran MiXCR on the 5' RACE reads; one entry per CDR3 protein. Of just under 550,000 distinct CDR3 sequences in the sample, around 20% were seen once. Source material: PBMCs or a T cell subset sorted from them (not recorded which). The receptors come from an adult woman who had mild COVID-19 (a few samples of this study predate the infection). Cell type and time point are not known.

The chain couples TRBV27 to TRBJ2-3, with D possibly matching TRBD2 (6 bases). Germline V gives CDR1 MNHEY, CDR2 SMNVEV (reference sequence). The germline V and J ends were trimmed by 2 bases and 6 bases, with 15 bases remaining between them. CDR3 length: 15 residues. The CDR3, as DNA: TGTGCCAGCAGTTTACAAGGCCTTGGAGGGGATACGCAGTATTTT. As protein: CASSLQGLGGDTQYF.

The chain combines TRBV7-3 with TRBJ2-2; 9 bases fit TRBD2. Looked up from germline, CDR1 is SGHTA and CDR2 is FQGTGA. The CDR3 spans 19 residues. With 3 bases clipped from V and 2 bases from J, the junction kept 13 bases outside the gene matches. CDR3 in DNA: TGTGCCAGCAGCTTTCGGGGTTTAGCGGGAGTGCCCAACACCGGGGAGCTGTTTTTT. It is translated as CASSFRGLAGVPNTGELFF.

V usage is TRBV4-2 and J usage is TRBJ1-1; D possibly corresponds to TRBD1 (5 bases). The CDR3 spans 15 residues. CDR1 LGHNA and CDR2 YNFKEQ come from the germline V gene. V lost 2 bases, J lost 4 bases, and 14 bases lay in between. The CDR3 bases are TGTGCCAGCAGCCAACCGAGGGACGGGGGCACTGAAGCTTTCTTT. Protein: CASSQPRDGGTEAFF.

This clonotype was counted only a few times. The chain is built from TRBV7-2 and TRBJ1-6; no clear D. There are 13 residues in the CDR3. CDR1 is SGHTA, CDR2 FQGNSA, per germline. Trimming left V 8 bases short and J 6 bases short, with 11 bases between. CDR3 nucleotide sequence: TGTGCCAGCGGTGGCAGGCCTAATTCACCCCTCCACTTT. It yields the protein CASGGRPNSPLHF.